This TCR beta chain stems from a study of cytomegalovirus exposure and HLA in healthy donors. Background on the study: Genotyping showed roughly 86% of 300 to 450 donors falling in the Caucasian-associated ancestry cluster. Notes on the study in general: Earlier analysis yielded a pattern in which most TCR beta V segments were productive about 90% or about 30% of the time. Rates of TCR association differed by HLA locus in a later analysis, with DRB1 highest and HLA-C lowest.

A word on this clone: Its antigen is not known.

In the PCR, 60 Vbeta and 13 Jbeta primers were used. Repertoires were generated with immunoSEQ multiplex PCR, while TCRdb's copy carries only in-frame clones and drops some. The sample contains fewer than 250,000 clones, around 85% of which appear only once. The specimen was PBMCs. The source of this sequence is a human donor in good health.

The CDR3 DNA is TGTGCCAGCAGCGAAGGGGCGTATGGCTACACCTTC. Its translation: CASSEGAYGYTF. J is TRBJ1-2 and V is TRBV7-2, with D possibly matching TRBD1 (5 bases). The CDR3 is 12 residues long. V lost 5 bases and J 5 bases, leaving 9 bases between the germline ends. The germline CDR1 and CDR2 sequences are SGHTA and FQGNSA.